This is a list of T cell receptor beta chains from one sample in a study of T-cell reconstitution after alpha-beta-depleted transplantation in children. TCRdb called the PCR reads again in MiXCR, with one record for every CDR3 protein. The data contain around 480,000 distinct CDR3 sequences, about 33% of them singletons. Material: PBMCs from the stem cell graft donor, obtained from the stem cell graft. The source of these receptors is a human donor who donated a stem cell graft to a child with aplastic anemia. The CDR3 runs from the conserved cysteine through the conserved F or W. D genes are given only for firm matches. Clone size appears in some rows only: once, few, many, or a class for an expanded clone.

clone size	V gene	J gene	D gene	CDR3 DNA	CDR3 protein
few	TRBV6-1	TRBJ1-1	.	TGTGCCAGCAGTGAAGTTGTAGGGGCTAGGACTGAAGCTTTCTTT	CASSEVVGARTEAFF
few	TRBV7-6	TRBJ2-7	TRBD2	TGTGCCAGCAGCTTAGACCCTAGCGGGAGTGGGTACGAGCAGTACTTC	CASSLDPSGSGYEQYF
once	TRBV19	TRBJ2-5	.	TGTGCCAGTAGTACGACCGGAGGGACAGTGAAAGAGACCCAGTACTTC	CASSTTGGTVKETQYF
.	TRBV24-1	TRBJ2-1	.	TGTGCCACCAGTGGTTTGGCCTACAATGAGCAGTTCTTC	CATSGLAYNEQFF
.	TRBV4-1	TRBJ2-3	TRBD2	TGCGCCAGCAGCCAAGGGGGAAACGGGAGGCGGTCAGATACGCAGTATTTT	CASSQGGNGRRSDTQYF
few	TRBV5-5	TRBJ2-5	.	TGTGCCAGCAGTTCGAGCGGGGAGACCCAGTACTTC	CASSSSGETQYF
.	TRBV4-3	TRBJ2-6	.	TGCGCCAGCAGCCAAGCCGGAGGGAGCACTGGGGCCAACGTCCTGACTTTC	CASSQAGGSTGANVLTF
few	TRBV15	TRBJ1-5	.	TGTGCCACCAGCAGAGAAAACAGACGCAATCAGCCCCAGCATTTT	CATSRENRRNQPQHF
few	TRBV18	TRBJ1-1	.	TGTGCCAGCCGGGAGACTGAAGCTTTCTTT	CASRETEAFF
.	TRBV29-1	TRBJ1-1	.	TGCAGCGTTGAAGATCTCGCCGGGGGATGGGCTTTCTTT	CSVEDLAGGWAFF
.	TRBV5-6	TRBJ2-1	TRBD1	TGTGCCAGCAGCTTGGCGGGACAGGGGGTTAACAATGAGCAGTTCTTC	CASSLAGQGVNNEQFF
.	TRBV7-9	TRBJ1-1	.	TGTGCCAGCAGCTTAGAGACAACTGAAGCTTTCTTT	CASSLETTEAFF
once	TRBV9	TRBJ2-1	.	TGTGCCAGCAGCGCCCTAGCTAGGTCCTACAATGAGCAGTTCTTC	CASSALARSYNEQFF
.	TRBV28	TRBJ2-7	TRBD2	TGTGCCAGCAGTTTACGTACTAGCGGGAGACTAGTCGAGCAGTACTTC	CASSLRTSGRLVEQYF
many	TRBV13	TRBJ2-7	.	TGTGCCAGCACCAAGGGACGTCCCTACGAGCAGTACTTC	CASTKGRPYEQYF
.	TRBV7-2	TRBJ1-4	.	TGTGCCAGCAGCCCGACAGGAAAAACTAATGAAAAACTGTTTTTT	CASSPTGKTNEKLFF
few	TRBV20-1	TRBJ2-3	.	TGCAGTGCTACTTTGGGCACAGATACGCAGTATTTT	CSATLGTDTQYF
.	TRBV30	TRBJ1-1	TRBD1	TGTGCCTGGAGGACAGGGACGGGGAACACTGAAGCTTTCTTT	CAWRTGTGNTEAFF
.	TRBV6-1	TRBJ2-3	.	TGTGCCAGCAGGGACGGGGGTAGCACAGATACGCAGTATTTT	CASRDGGSTDTQYF
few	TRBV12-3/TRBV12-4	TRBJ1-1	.	TGTGCCAGCAGACTCAACCGGGCCCACAACACTGAAGCTTTCTTT	CASRLNRAHNTEAFF
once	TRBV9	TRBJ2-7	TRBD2	TGTGCCAGCAGCGTAGCTGGGGTAGCGGGAGACTCCTACGAGCAGTACTTC	CASSVAGVAGDSYEQYF
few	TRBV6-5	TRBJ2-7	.	TGTGCCAGCAGTTACGGGGCCAGTGGTTCCTACGAGCAGTACTTC	CASSYGASGSYEQYF
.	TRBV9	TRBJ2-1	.	TGTGCCAGCAGCGTAGCGCGGCAGGGGATAGGCAATGAGCAGTTCTTC	CASSVARQGIGNEQFF
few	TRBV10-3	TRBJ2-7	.	TGTGCCATCAGTGAGTTGGGGGAGCAGTACTTC	CAISELGEQYF
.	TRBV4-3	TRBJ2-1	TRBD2	TGCGCCAGCAGCCAAGCTCCTCCTCGGGCTAGCGGATACTACAATGAGCAGTTCTTC	CASSQAPPRASGYYNEQFF
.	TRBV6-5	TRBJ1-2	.	TGTGCCAGCAGTTACGCCCGGGGAGAGGGCTACACCTTC	CASSYARGEGYTF
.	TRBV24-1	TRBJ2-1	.	TGTGCCACTATAGACACGTTCAACAATGAGCAGTTCTTC	CATIDTFNNEQFF
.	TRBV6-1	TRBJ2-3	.	TGTGCCAGCAGTACCCGCGGACTTGACGCGGATACGCAGTATTTT	CASSTRGLDADTQYF
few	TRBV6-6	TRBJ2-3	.	TGTGCCAGCACCGAGAAGGGAAGTACGCAGTATTTT	CASTEKGSTQYF
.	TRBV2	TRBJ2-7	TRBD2	TGTGCCAGCAGTGAGGCTAGCGGGAGGTTCTACGAGCAGTACTTC	CASSEASGRFYEQYF
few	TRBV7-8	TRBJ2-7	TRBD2	TGTGCCAGCAGCTTAGTGGGTTTAGCGGGAGGGCCGAAAGAGCAGTACTTC	CASSLVGLAGGPKEQYF
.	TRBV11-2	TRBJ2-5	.	TGTGCCAGCAGCTTACTAGGCCTCTGCCAAGAGACCCAGTACTTC	CASSLLGLCQETQYF
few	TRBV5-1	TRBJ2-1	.	TGCGCCAGCAGCGCGGGATCCGTCCCGGGAACCAATGAGCAGTTCTTC	CASSAGSVPGTNEQFF
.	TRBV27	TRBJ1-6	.	TGTGCCAGCAGTATCTTGGGGCCCGGGGATTCACCCCTCCACTTT	CASSILGPGDSPLHF
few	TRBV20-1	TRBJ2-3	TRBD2	TGCAGTGCTAGAGATCTGGGGCGGGGGGACACAGATACGCAGTATTTT	CSARDLGRGDTDTQYF
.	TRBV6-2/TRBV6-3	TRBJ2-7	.	TGTGCCAGCAGAACCGTCCTGCACGAGCAGTACTTC	CASRTVLHEQYF
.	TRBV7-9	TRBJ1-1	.	TGTGCCAGCAGCGACCGGGCGACTGAAGCTTTCTTT	CASSDRATEAFF
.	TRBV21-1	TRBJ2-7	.	TGTGCCAGCAGGGGTTTAGGTAGCGATTACGAGCAGTACTTC	CASRGLGSDYEQYF
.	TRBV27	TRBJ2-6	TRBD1	TGTGCCAGCAGTCCGCAACTGAATAGACAGGGGATTGGGGCCAACGTCCTGACTTTC	CASSPQLNRQGIGANVLTF
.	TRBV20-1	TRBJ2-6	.	TGCAGTGCGTTAGCCGGCGGGGCCAACGTCCTGACTTTC	CSALAGGANVLTF
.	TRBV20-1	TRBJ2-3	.	TGCAGTGCCGACCCTTTGACGGCATTAATAGATACGCAGTATTTT	CSADPLTALIDTQYF
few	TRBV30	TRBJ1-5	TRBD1	TGTGCCTGGAATTCGGGGACAGCGGCTCAGCCCCAGCATTTT	CAWNSGTAAQPQHF